This T cell receptor (beta chain) was recovered during a study of T cell changes during pregnancy in multiple sclerosis. The trim removed 3 bases at V and 2 bases at J, leaving 8 bases unmatched. This CDR3 has 17 residues. Per germline, CDR1 MGHRA and CDR2 YSYEKL. This table comes from immunoSEQ multiplex PCR, and its TCRdb copy is limited to in-frame clones, with some not included. This sample has approximately 130,000 clones, with about 95% found just once. This material consisted of peripheral blood, taken after pregnancy. The genes are TRBV4-1 and TRBJ2-3; 10 positions match TRBD2. The receptor's source is a female donor with multiple sclerosis, enrolled in a pregnancy study. CDR3 residues: CASSHGLAGVVTDTQYF. CDR3 nucleotide sequence: TGCGCCAGCAGCCATGGCCTAGCGGGAGTAGTCACAGATACGCAGTATTTT.